This TCR beta chain derives from a study of blood T cell repertoires in COVID-19. Across the whole study: Material from acute and convalescent COVID-19 was sourced from the United States, Italy and Spain.

The protocol was immunoSEQ multiplex PCR, while the TCRdb copy is restricted to in-frame clones and leaves out a portion. The sample records around 130,000 clones, around 81% being singletons. This TCR derives from a human donor in a cohort sampled during active COVID-19. Sample: peripheral blood.

DNA for the CDR3: TGTGCCAGCAGAGGGACAGGGATAAATTCACCCCTCCACTTT. Its protein product is CASRGTGINSPLHF. The genes are TRBV6-5 and TRBJ1-6, with 9 bases matching TRBD1. This CDR3 is 14 amino acids long. Germline CDR1 is MNHEY and CDR2 is SVGAGI. The ends lost 6 bases at V and 7 bases at J; junction bases unmatched: 4.